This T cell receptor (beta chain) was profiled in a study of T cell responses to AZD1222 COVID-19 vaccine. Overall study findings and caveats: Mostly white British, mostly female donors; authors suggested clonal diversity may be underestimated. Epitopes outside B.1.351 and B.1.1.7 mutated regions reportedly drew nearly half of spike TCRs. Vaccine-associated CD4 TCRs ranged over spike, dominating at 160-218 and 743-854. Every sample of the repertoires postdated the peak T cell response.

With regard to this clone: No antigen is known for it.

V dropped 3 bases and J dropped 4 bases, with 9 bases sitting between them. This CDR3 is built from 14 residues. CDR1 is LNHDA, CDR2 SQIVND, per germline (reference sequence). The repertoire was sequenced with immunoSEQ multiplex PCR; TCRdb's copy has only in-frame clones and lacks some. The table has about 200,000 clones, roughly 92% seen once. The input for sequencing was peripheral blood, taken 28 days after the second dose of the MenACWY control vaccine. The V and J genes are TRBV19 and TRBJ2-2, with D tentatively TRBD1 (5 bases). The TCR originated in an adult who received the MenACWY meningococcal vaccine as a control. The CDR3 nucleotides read TGTGCCAGTAGTATCGCAGGGCCCACCGGGGAGCTGTTTTTT. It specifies CASSIAGPTGELFF.